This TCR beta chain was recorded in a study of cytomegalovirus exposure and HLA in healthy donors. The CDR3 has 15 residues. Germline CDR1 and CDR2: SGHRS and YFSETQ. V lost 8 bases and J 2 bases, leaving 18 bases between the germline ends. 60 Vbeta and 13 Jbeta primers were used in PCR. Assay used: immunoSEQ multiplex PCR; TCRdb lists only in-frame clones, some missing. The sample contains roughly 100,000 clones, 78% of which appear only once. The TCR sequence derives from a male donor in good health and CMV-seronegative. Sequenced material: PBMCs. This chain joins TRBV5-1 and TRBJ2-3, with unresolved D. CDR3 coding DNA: TGCGCCAGTAGGCCCGGAGAGCCTCACACAGATACGCAGTATTTT. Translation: CASRPGEPHTDTQYF.